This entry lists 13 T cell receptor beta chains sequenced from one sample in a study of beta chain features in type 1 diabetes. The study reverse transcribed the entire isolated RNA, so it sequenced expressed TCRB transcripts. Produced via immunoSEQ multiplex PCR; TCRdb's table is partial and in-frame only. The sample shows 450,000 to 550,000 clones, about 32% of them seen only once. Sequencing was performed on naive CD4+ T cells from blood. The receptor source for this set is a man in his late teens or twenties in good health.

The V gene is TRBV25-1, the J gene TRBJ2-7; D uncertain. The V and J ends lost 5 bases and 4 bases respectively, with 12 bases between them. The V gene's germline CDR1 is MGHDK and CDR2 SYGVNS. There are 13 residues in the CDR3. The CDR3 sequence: CASSRLGEYEQYF. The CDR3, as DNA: TGTGCCAGCAGTAGGTTAGGAGAGTACGAGCAGTACTTC.

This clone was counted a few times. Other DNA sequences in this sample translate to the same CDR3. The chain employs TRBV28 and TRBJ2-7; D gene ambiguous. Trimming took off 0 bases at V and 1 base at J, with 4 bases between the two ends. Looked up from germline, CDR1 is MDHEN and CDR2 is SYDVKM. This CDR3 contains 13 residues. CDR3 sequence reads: CASSLWGSYEQYF. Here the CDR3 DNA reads TGTGCCAGCAGTTTATGGGGTTCCTACGAGCAGTACTTC.

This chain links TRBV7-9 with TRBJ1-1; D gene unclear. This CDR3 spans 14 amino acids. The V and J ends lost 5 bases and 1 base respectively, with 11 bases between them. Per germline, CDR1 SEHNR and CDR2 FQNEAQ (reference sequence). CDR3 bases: TGTGCCAGCAGCGCGACCGCGGGGAACACTGAAGCTTTCTTT. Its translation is CASSATAGNTEAFF.

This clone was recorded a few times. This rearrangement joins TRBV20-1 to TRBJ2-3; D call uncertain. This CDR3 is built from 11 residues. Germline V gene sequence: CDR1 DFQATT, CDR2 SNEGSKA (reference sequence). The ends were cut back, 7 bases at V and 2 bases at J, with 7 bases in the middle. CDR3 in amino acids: CSGTVTDTQYF. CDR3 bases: TGCAGTGGGACGGTCACAGATACGCAGTATTTT.

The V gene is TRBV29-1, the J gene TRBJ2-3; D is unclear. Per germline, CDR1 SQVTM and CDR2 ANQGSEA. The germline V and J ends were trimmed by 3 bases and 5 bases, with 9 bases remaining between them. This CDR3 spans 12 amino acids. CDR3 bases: TGCAGCGTTGAGGGCCCGGGAGATACGCAGTATTTT. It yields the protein CSVEGPGDTQYF.

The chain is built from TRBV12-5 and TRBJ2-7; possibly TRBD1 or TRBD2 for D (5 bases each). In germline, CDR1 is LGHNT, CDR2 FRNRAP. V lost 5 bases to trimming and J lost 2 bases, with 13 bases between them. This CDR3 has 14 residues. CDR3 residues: CASGPRDGAYEQYF. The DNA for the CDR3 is TGTGCTAGTGGTCCCCGGGACGGGGCCTACGAGCAGTACTTC.

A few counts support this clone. As DNA, the CDR3 is TGTGCCTGGAGGCCACGGCAGGGGATGAACACTGAAGCTTTCTTT. Its translation: CAWRPRQGMNTEAFF. This chain connects TRBV30 to TRBJ1-1; D possibly corresponds to TRBD1 (6 bases). CDR3 length: 15 residues. V dropped 3 bases and J dropped 0 bases, with 14 bases sitting between them. Germline assignment: CDR1 GTSNPN and CDR2 SVGIG (reference sequence).

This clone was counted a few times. CDR3 protein: CAWSAGLAGGLGETQYF. The CDR3 bases are TGTGCCTGGAGTGCGGGACTAGCGGGAGGCCTGGGGGAGACCCAGTACTTC. This sequence joins TRBV30 and TRBJ2-5, with TRBD2 matching over 15 bases. V was pared by 1 base and J by 5 bases, with 8 bases of the junction left unmatched. The CDR3 has 17 residues. Germline CDR1 is GTSNPN and CDR2 is SVGIG (reference sequence).

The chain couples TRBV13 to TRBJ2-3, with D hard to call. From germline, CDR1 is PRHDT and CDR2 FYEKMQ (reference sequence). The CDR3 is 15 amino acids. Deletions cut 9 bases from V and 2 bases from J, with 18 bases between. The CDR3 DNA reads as TGTGCCAGTTCTTCCCCTGGGCTAGACACAGATACGCAGTATTTT. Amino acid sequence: CASSSPGLDTDTQYF.

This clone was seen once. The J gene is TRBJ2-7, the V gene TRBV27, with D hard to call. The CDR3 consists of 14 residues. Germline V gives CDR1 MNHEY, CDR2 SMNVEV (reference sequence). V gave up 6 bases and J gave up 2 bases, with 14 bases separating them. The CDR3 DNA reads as TGTGCCAGCAGCCGGAGTGGACCGCCCTACGAGCAGTACTTC. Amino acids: CASSRSGPPYEQYF.

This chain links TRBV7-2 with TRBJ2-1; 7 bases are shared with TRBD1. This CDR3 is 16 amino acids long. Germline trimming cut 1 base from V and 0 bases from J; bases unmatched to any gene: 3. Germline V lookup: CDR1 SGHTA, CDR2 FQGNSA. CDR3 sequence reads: CASSLDGTASYNEQFF. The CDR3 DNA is TGTGCCAGCAGCTTAGACGGGACAGCCTCCTACAATGAGCAGTTCTTC. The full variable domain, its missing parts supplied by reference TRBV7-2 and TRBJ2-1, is GAGVSQSPSNKVTEKGKDVELRCDPISGHTALYWYRQSLGQGLEFLIYFQGNSAPDKSGLPSDRFSAERTGGSVSTLTIQRTQQEDSAVYLCASSLDGTASYNEQFFGPGTRLTVL.

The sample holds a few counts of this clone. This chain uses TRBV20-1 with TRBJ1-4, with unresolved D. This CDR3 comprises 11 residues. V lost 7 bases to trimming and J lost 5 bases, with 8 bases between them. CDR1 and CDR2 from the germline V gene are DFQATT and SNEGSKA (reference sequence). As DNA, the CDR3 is TGCAGTGTAAGAGGGAATGAAAAACTGTTTTTT. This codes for CSVRGNEKLFF.

The CDR3 DNA sequence: TGTGCCAGCATCCCGGGACAGGGGTACGAGCAGTACTTC. It codes for CASIPGQGYEQYF. This chain joins TRBV6-5 and TRBJ2-7, with 10 bases lining up with TRBD1. CDR1 MNHEY and CDR2 SVGAGI come from the germline V gene. The CDR3 length is 13 residues. J lost 4 bases, V lost 7 bases, and 4 bases had no gene match.